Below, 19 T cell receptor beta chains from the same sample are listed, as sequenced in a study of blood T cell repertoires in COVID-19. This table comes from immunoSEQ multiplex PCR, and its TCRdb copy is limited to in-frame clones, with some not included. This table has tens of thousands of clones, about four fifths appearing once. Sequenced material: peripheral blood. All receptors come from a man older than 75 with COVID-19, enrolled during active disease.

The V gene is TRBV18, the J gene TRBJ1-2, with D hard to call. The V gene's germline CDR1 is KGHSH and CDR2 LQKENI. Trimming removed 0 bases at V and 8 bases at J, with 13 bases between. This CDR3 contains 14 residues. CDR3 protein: CASSPPGRLLGYTF. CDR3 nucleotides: TGTGCCAGCTCACCACCGGGCCGTTTATTAGGCTACACCTTC.

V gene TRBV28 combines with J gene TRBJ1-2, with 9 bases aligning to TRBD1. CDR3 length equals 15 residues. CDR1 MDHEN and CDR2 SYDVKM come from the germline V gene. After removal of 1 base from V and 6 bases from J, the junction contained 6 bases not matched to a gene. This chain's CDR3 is CASSLLQGAGDGYTF. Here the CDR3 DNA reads TGTGCCAGCAGTTTATTACAGGGGGCCGGGGATGGCTACACCTTC.

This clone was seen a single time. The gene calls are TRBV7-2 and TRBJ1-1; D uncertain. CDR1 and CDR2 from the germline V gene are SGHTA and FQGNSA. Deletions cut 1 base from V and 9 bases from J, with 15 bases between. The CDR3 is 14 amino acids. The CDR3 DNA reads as TGTGCCAGCAGCTTAGAGTGGGCAGTTCTTAAAGCTTTCTTT. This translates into CASSLEWAVLKAFF.

The CDR3, as DNA: TGTGCCACCAGGATGACAGGGCCCCAGCATTTT. This encodes CATRMTGPQHF. This chain links TRBV24-1 with TRBJ1-5; tentative D call: TRBD1 (6 bases). Germline V gene sequence: CDR1 KGHDR, CDR2 SFDVKD. The CDR3 is made up of 11 amino acids. V lost 7 bases, J lost 9 bases, and 9 bases lay in between.

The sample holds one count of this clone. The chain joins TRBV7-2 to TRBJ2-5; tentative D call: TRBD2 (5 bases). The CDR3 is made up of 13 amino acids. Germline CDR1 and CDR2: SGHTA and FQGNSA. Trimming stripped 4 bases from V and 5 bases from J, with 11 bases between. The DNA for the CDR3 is TGTGCCAGCAGCTCCTCGGAGGCGGAGACCCAGTACTTC. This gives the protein CASSSSEAETQYF.

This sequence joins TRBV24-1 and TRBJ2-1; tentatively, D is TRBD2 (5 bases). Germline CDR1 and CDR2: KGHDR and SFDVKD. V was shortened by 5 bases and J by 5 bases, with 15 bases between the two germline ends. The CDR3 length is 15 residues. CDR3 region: CATSGPRDFHNEQFF. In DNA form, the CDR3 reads TGTGCCACCAGTGGCCCCCGGGATTTCCACAATGAGCAGTTCTTC.

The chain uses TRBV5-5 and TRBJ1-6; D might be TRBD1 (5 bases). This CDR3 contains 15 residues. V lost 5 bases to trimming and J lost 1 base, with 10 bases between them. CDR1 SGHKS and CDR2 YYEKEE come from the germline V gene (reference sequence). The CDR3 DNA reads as TGTGCCAGCAGGCACCAGGGTTCCTATAATTCACCCCTCCACTTT. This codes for CASRHQGSYNSPLHF.

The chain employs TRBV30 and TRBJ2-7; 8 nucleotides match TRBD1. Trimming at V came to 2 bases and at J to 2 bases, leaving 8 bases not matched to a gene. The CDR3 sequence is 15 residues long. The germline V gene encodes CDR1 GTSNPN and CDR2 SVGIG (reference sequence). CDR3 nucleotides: TGTGCCTGGAGTTTGGGGGACAGGACAGCCTACGAGCAGTACTTC. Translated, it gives CAWSLGDRTAYEQYF. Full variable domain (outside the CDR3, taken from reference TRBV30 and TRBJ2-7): SQTIHQWPATLVQPVGSPLSLECTVEGTSNPNLYWYRQAAGRGLQLLFYSVGIGQISSEVPQNLSASRPQDRQFILSSKKLLLSDSGFYLCAWSLGDRTAYEQYFGPGTRLTVT.

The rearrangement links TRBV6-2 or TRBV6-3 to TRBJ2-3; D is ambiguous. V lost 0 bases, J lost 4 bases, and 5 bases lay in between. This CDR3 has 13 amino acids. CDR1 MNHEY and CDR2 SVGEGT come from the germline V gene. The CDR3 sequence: CASSYSGADTQYF. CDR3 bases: TGTGCCAGCAGTTACTCCGGTGCAGATACGCAGTATTTT.

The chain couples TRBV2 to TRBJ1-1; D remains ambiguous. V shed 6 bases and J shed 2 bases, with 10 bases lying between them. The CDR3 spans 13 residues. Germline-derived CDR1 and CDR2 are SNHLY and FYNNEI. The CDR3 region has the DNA TGTGCCAGCAGGACCACAGCCAACACTGAAGCTTTCTTT. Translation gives CASRTTANTEAFF.

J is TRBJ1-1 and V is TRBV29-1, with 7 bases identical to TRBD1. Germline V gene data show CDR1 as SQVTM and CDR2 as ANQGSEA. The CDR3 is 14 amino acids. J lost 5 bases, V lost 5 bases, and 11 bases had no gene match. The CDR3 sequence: CSVQTGSSLTEAFF. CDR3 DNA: TGCAGCGTTCAGACAGGGAGCTCGTTAACTGAAGCTTTCTTT. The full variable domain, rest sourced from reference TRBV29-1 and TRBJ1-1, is SAVISQKPSRDICQRGTSLTIQCQVDSQVTMMFWYRQQPGQSLTLIATANQGSEATYESGFVIDKFPISRPNLTFSTLTVSNMSPEDSSIYLCSVQTGSSLTEAFFGQGTRLTVV.

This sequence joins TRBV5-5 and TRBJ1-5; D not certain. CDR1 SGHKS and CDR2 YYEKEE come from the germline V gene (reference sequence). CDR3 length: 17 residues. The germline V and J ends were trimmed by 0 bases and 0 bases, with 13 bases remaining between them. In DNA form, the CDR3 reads TGTGCCAGCAGCTTGGATGTCCTTTTACATAGCAATCAGCCCCAGCATTTT. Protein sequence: CASSLDVLLHSNQPQHF.

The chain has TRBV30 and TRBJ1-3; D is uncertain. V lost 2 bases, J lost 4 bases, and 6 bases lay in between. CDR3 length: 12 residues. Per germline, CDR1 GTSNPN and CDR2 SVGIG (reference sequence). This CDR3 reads CAWSPVGNTIYF. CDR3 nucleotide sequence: TGTGCCTGGAGTCCAGTGGGAAACACCATATATTTT. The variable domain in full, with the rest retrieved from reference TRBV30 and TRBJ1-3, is SQTIHQWPATLVQPVGSPLSLECTVEGTSNPNLYWYRQAAGRGLQLLFYSVGIGQISSEVPQNLSASRPQDRQFILSSKKLLLSDSGFYLCAWSPVGNTIYFGEGSWLTVV.

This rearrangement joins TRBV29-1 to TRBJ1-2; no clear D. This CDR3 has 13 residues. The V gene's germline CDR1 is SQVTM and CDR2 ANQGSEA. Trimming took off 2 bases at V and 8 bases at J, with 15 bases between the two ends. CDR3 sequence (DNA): TGCAGCGTTGAATTGAGCGGCCTCGTGGGCTACACCTTC. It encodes CSVELSGLVGYTF.

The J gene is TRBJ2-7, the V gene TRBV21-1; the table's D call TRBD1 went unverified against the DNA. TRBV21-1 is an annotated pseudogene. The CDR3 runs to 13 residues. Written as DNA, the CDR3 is TGTGCCAGCAGCAAAGTGGGCAGGTACGAGCAGTACGTC. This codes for CASSKVGRYEQYV.

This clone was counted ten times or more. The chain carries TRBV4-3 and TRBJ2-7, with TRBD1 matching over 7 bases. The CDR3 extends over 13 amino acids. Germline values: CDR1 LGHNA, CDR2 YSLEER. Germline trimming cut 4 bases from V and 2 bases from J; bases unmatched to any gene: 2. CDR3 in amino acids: CASSRGQAYEQYF. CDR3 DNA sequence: TGCGCCAGCAGCCGTGGACAGGCCTACGAGCAGTACTTC.

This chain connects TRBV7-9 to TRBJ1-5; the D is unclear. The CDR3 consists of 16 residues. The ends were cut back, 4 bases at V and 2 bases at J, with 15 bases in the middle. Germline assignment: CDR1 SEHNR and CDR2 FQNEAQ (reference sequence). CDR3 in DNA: TGTGCCAGCAGCTCAAGTGGCGGAAAAGGCAATCAGCCCCAGCATTTT. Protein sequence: CASSSSGGKGNQPQHF.

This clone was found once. The CDR3 loop reads CATSGGGTKHTGTTNEKLFF. In nucleotides, the CDR3 is TGTGCCACCAGCGGCGGGGGGACCAAACATACAGGGACAACTAATGAAAAACTGTTTTTT. The chain is built from TRBV15 and TRBJ1-4; possible D gene TRBD1, 6 bases. Trimming stripped 5 bases from V and 0 bases from J, with 25 bases between. CDR3 length: 20 residues. The V gene's germline CDR1 is LNHNV and CDR2 YYDKDF (reference sequence).

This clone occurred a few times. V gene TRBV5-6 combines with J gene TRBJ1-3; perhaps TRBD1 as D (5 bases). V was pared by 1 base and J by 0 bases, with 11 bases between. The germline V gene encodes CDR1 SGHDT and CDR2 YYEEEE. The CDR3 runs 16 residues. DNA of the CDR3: TGTGCCAGCAGCTTGCGCAGGGCGACCTCTGGAAACACCATATATTTT. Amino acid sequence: CASSLRRATSGNTIYF.